This T cell receptor beta chain was sequenced for a study of shared clonotypes between healthy human individuals. Germline V lookup: CDR1 SNHLY, CDR2 FYNNEI. The CDR3 runs 13 residues. Trimming took 11 bases from V and 6 from J; bases not matched to a gene: 12. Sequencing was performed with immunoSEQ multiplex PCR; in TCRdb, only in-frame clones are kept and a portion is missing. Of some 790,000 clones listed, roughly 72% are singletons. The chain combines TRBV2 with TRBJ2-7, with TRBD2 identical over 8 bases. The sequenced sample consisted of memory CD4+ T cells sorted from blood. The subset here: CD45RA-negative fraction. This receptor was obtained from a woman aged 25 to 39 in good health. In DNA form, the CDR3 reads TGTGCCTGTCGGGCTAGCGGGCCCGGCGAGCAGTACTTC. Its protein product is CACRASGPGEQYF.